The following is a T cell receptor (beta chain) sequence with its context. This specimen comes from a study of blood T cell repertoires in COVID-19. About the research overall: Researchers got acute and convalescent COVID-19 samples from the United States, Italy and Spain.

Authors' analysis steps: Estimation of nucleated cell counts relied on the amplification of reference gene primers. Using immunoSEQ multiplex PCR, the repertoire was profiled, and TCRdb retains in-frame clones only, with some absent. The DNA gave D and trimming, while V, J and clone size come from that table. The sample contains about 230,000 clones, around 80% of which appear only once. With 5 bases removed from V and 2 bases from J, the gap between germline ends came to 13 bases. CDR1 and CDR2 (germline): SGHDN, FVKESK. The CDR3 is 14 residues long. This clonotype originated in a woman between 35 and 50 years old who had recovered from COVID-19. Material: peripheral blood. V gene TRBV14 combines with J gene TRBJ2-7, with TRBD1 as a possible D gene (5 bases). The CDR3 DNA sequence: TGTGCCAGCAGCAACAACAGGCTAACCTACGAGCAGTACTTC. As protein: CASSNNRLTYEQYF.